The 11 T cell receptor beta chains listed next were all sequenced from one sample in a study of cytomegalovirus exposure and HLA in healthy donors. The PCR was carried out with 60 Vbeta primers and 13 Jbeta primers. Clones were sequenced by immunoSEQ multiplex PCR, and TCRdb holds only the in-frame ones, with some missing. This table holds some 190,000 clones, 70% to 85% found once. Sequencing input: PBMCs. These receptors all stem from a man between 18 and 29 years old in good health and CMV-seronegative.

To note about this clone: A read error may produce the germline difference seen at one junction end. Other DNA sequences of this sample code for an identical CDR3. The V gene is TRBV2, the J gene TRBJ1-3, with 9 bases matching TRBD1. The CDR3 contains 17 residues. Germline CDR1 reads SNHLY; CDR2 reads FYNNEI. The CDR3 bases are TGTGCCAGCAGCCCCCGGGGACAGGGTTACACTGGAAATACCATATATTTT. Translation gives CASSPRGQGYTGNTIYF.

The CDR3 sequence: CASSLDGAGGYEQYF. In DNA form, the CDR3 reads TGTGCCAGCAGCTTAGATGGAGCGGGGGGCTACGAGCAGTACTTC. The rearrangement joins TRBV7-8 to TRBJ2-7, with 9 nucleotides matching TRBD2. Germline V gene data show CDR1 as SGHVS and CDR2 as FQNEAQ. This CDR3 has 15 amino acids. The J segment lost 3 bases and the V segment lost 1 base, leaving 4 bases of the junction unmatched.

The V gene is TRBV15, the J gene TRBJ2-2; 9 bases are a match to TRBD2. Unmatched junction bases numbered 17, after V lost 2 bases and J lost 10 bases. CDR1 and CDR2 (germline): LNHNV, YYDKDF (reference sequence). The CDR3 has 18 amino acids. The CDR3 bases are TGTGCCACCAGCAGAAAAAGGTCGGGCGGGGGGGCAGAGAAGGAGCTGTTTTTT. It codes for CATSRKRSGGGAEKELFF.

This clone was found once. This chain connects TRBV4-3 to TRBJ2-5; D gene unclear. In germline, CDR1 is LGHNA, CDR2 YSLEER. Trimming took 3 bases from V and 5 from J, leaving 10 bases between them. The CDR3 length is 13 residues. CDR3: CASSQGSSETQYF. The CDR3 DNA is TGCGCCAGCAGCCAGGGCTCCTCGGAGACCCAGTACTTC.

The genes are TRBV7-9 and TRBJ2-7, with TRBD2 matching 12 bases. The CDR3 loop spans 14 amino acids. With V trimmed by 10 bases and J by 6 bases, 10 bases remained unmatched. CDR1 is SEHNR and CDR2 is FQNEAQ in the germline V gene (reference sequence). This CDR3 reads CATRLAGAPREQYF. The CDR3 coding sequence is TGTGCCACCAGACTAGCGGGGGCCCCCCGCGAGCAGTACTTC.

The chain has TRBV15 and TRBJ2-3; D unresolved. The CDR3 is made up of 14 amino acids. V was trimmed by 0 bases and J by 4 bases, leaving 8 bases between them. Germline V lookup: CDR1 LNHNV, CDR2 YYDKDF (reference sequence). The CDR3 loop is CATSRESGPDTQYF. The DNA for the CDR3 is TGTGCCACCAGCAGAGAAAGTGGCCCAGATACGCAGTATTTT.

V usage is TRBV6-5 and J usage is TRBJ2-1, with D uncertain. V shed 2 bases and J shed 2 bases, with 13 bases lying between them. The CDR3 length is 16 residues. Germline V gives CDR1 MNHEY, CDR2 SVGAGI. CDR3 amino acids: CASSYGHSSTYNEQFF. Here the CDR3 DNA reads TGTGCCAGCAGTTACGGGCACTCCTCAACCTACAATGAGCAGTTCTTC.

V gene TRBV6-5 combines with J gene TRBJ2-7, with 7 bases lining up with TRBD1. The germline V gene encodes CDR1 MNHEY and CDR2 SVGAGI. There are 14 residues in the CDR3. V shed 6 bases and J 1 base; nucleotides not matched to a gene: 6. This CDR3 reads CASRTGTESYEQYF. The DNA for the CDR3 is TGTGCCAGCAGGACCGGGACAGAGTCCTACGAGCAGTACTTC.

V is TRBV9 and J is TRBJ2-5, with D tentatively TRBD2 (5 bases). Deletions cut 4 bases from V and 1 base from J, with 11 bases between. The CDR3 has 14 residues. In germline, CDR1 is SGDLS, CDR2 YYNGEE. The CDR3 region is CASSPRGGQETQYF. The CDR3 DNA follows: TGTGCCAGCAGCCCCCGCGGAGGCCAAGAGACCCAGTACTTC.

J is TRBJ2-1 and V is TRBV27, with D possibly matching TRBD2 (6 bases). Germline assignment: CDR1 MNHEY and CDR2 SMNVEV (reference sequence). V lost 5 bases to trimming and J lost 8 bases, with 19 bases between them. The CDR3 has 15 residues. CDR3 sequence: CASSTPLGGIDEQFF. The CDR3 DNA sequence: TGTGCCAGCAGTACACCACTAGGAGGGATCGATGAGCAGTTCTTC.

The rearrangement uses TRBV29-1 and TRBJ2-2, with 9 nucleotides matching TRBD1. After removal of 7 bases from V and 13 bases from J, the junction contained 7 bases not matched to a gene. The CDR3 is made up of 11 amino acids. CDR1 SQVTM and CDR2 ANQGSEA come from the germline V gene. The CDR3 here is CSAKQGAGLFF. The CDR3, as DNA: TGCAGCGCCAAACAGGGGGCAGGGCTGTTTTTT.